The present TCR beta chain was sequenced within a study of cytomegalovirus exposure and HLA in healthy donors. General study points: Listed as cytomegalovirus-associated were about 160 TCR beta chains.

Notes on this clone: Its target is unknown.

Deletions cut 4 bases from V and 4 bases from J, with 8 bases between. Germline CDR1 and CDR2: ENHRY and SYGVKD. This CDR3 comprises 12 residues. TCRdb's copy holds only in-frame clones and misses some; the assay was immunoSEQ multiplex PCR. The table lists fewer than 65,000 clones, roughly 89% of them singletons, with around 15% in the top ten. The chain combines TRBV10-3 with TRBJ2-7; tentatively, D is TRBD1 (6 bases). This receptor was taken from a young woman in good health and CMV-seronegative. The sample consisted of PBMCs. CDR3 region: CAISVRGYEQYF. Here the CDR3 DNA reads TGTGCCATCAGTGTGAGGGGGTACGAGCAGTACTTC.